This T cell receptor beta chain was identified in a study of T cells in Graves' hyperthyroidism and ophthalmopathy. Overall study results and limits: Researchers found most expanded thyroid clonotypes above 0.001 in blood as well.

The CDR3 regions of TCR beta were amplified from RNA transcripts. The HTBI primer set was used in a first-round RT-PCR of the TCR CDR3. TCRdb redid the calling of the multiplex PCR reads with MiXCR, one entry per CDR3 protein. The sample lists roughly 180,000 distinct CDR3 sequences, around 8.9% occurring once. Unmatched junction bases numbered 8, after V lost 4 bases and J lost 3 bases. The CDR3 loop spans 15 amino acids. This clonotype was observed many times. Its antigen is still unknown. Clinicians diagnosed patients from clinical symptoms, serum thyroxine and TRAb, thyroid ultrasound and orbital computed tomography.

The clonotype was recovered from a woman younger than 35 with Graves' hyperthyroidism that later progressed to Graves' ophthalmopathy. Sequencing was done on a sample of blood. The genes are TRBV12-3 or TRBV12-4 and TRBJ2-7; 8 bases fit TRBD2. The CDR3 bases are TGTGCCAGCAGTTCCTCTCGGGAGGGCCTCTACGAGCAGTACTTC. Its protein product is CASSSSREGLYEQYF.